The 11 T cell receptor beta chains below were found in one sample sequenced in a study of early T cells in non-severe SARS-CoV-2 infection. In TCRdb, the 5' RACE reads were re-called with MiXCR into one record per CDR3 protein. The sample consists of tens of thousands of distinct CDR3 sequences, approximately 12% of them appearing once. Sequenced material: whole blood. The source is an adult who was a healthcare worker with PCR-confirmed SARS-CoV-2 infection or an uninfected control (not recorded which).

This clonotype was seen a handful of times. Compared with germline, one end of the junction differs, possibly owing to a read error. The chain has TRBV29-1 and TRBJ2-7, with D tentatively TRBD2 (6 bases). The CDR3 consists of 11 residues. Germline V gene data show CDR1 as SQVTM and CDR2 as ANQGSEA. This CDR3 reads CSAADYYEQYF. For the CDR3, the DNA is TGTAGCGCCGCGGACTACTACGAGCAGTACTTC.

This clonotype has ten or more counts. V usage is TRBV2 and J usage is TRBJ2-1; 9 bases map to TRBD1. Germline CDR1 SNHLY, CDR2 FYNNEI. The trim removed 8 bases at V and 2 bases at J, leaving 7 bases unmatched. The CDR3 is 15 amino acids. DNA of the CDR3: TGTGCCAGCGGCATTACAGGGGGCGCCTACAATGAGCAGTTCTTC. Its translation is CASGITGGAYNEQFF.

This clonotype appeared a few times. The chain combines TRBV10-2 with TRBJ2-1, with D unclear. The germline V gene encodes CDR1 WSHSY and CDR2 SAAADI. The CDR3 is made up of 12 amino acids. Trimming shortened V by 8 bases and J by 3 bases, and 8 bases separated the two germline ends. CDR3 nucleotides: TGCGCCAGCCGCCCTAACTACAATGAGCAGTTCTTC. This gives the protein CASRPNYNEQFF.

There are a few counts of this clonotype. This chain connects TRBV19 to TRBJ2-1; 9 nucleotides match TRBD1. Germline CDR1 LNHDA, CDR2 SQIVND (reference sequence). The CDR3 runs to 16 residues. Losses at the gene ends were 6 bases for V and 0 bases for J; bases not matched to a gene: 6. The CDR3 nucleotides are TGTGCCAGTAGGGGGGGGACAGGGAGCTCCTACAATGAGCAGTTCTTC. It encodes CASRGGTGSSYNEQFF. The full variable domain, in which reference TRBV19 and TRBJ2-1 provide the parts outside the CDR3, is DGGITQSPKYLFRKEGQNVTLSCEQNLNHDAMYWYRQDPGQGLRLIYYSQIVNDFQKGDIAEGYSVSREKKESFPLTVTSAQKNPTAFYLCASRGGTGSSYNEQFFGPGTRLTVL.

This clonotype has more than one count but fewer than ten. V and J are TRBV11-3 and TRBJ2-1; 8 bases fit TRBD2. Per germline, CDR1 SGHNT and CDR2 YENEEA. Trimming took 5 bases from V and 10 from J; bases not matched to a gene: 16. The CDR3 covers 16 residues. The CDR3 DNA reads TGTGCCAGCAGCCGCCGGGGGGGCGCGGGAGGTAGCGAGCAGTTCTTC. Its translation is CASSRRGGAGGSEQFF.

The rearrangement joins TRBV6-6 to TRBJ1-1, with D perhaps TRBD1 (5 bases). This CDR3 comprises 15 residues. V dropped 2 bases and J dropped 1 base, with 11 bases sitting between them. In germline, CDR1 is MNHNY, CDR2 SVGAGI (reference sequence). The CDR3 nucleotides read TGTGCCAGCAGTTACAAGGGGTCGGGGAACACTGAAGCTTTCTTT. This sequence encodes CASSYKGSGNTEAFF.

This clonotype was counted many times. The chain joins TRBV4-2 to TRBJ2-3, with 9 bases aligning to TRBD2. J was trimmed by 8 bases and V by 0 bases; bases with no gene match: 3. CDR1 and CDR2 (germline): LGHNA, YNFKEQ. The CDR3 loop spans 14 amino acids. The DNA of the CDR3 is TGTGCCAGCAGCCAAGACGCGGGAGGGGGTACGCAGTATTTT. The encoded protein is CASSQDAGGGTQYF.

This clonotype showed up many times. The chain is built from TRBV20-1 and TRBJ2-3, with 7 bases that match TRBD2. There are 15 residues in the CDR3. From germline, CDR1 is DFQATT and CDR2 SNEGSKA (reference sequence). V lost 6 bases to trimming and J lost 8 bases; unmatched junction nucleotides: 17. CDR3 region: CSAHAGALQGSTQYF. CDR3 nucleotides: TGCAGTGCCCACGCGGGAGCCCTCCAGGGTAGTACGCAGTATTTT.

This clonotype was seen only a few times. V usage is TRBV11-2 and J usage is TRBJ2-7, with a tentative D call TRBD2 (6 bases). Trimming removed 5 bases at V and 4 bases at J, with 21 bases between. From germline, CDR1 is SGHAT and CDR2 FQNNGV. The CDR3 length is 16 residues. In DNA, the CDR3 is TGTGCCAGCAGCAACCCGGGATCTTCCGGGGGTTACGAGCAGTACTTC. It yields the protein CASSNPGSSGGYEQYF.

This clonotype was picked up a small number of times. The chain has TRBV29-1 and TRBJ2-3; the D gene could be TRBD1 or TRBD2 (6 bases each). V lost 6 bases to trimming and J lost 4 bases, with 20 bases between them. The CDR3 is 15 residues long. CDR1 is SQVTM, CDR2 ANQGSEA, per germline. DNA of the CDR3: TGCAGCGTCACGGGGGCGGGGAGCAGGGCAGATACGCAGTATTTT. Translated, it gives CSVTGAGSRADTQYF.

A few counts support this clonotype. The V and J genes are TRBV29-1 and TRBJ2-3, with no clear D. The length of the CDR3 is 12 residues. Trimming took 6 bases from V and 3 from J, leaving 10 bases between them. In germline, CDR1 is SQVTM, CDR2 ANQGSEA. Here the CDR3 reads CSVGTDTDTQYF. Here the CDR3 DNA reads TGCAGCGTGGGAACAGATACAGATACGCAGTATTTT.